The 17 T cell receptor beta chains given below trace back to one sample, sequenced in a study of control samples from healthy donors and cancer patients (dated by TCRdb to 2018 to 2021). The library was produced with the immunoSEQ multiplex PCR assay. The immuneACCESS repertoire file appears here via TCRdb, limited to in-frame rearrangements. These files lack a portion of the clones; in checked studies, under half of the deficit traces to unresolved V genes, and the cause of the others is not known. The sample table lists some 200,000 clones, 85% to 95% of them with a count of one. Of the sample, 1.5% falls within the top ten clones. The source material was blood. The receptors shown here come from a man aged 50 to 59 in good health.

This clone came up once. The gene calls are TRBV2 and TRBJ2-6; D is undetermined. Trimming pared 9 bases from V and 4 bases from J, leaving 10 bases between. CDR1 and CDR2 (germline): SNHLY, FYNNEI. CDR3 length: 13 amino acids. The CDR3 bases are TGTGCCAGTCAGGCCCTCGGGGCCAACGTCCTGACTTTC. This gives the protein CASQALGANVLTF.

This chain joins TRBV2 and TRBJ1-2; a weak D match, TRBD1 (6 bases). V lost 7 bases and J lost 5, with 14 bases in between. CDR1 SNHLY and CDR2 FYNNEI come from the germline V gene. This CDR3 contains 13 residues. This chain's CDR3 is CASTVQGEYGYTF. For the CDR3, the DNA is TGTGCCAGCACCGTACAGGGTGAATATGGCTACACCTTC.

The rearrangement uses TRBV28 and TRBJ2-7; D tentatively reads TRBD1 or TRBD2 (6 bases each). Germline CDR1 is MDHEN and CDR2 is SYDVKM. There are 16 residues in the CDR3. Trimming cost V 2 bases and J 11 bases, with 25 bases left between them. CDR3 nucleotides: TGTGCCAGCAGTTTAAGGGGGGCCGGGGGAGAGGATCGCGAGTACTTC. This sequence encodes CASSLRGAGGEDREYF.

The V call is TRBV9, the J call TRBJ1-2, with TRBD1 identical over 8 bases. The germline V gene encodes CDR1 SGDLS and CDR2 YYNGEE. After removal of 5 bases from V and 8 bases from J, the junction contained 11 bases not matched to a gene. The CDR3 has 14 amino acids. CDR3 in amino acids: CASSHEGQALGYTF. In DNA form, the CDR3 reads TGTGCCAGCAGTCACGAGGGACAGGCTCTCGGCTACACCTTC.

J is TRBJ2-3 and V is TRBV11-3, with D possibly TRBD1 on 6 matching bases. Germline V gene data show CDR1 as SGHNT and CDR2 as YENEEA. This CDR3 spans 16 amino acids. Trimming stripped 5 bases from V and 2 bases from J, with 17 bases between. CDR3 coding DNA: TGTGCCAGCAGCCCAGGGGTAAATTCTCTCACAGATACGCAGTATTTT. It specifies CASSPGVNSLTDTQYF.

The chain is built from TRBV5-1 and TRBJ1-4; the D is unclear. The V and J ends lost 4 bases and 0 bases respectively, with 13 bases between them. This CDR3 is built from 16 residues. Germline CDR1 SGHRS, CDR2 YFSETQ. The CDR3 reads CASSPLNAATNEKLFF. CDR3 DNA: TGCGCCAGCAGCCCGCTTAACGCCGCAACTAATGAAAAACTGTTTTTT.

A remark on this clone: Other DNA sequences of this sample code for an identical CDR3. The genes are TRBV9 and TRBJ2-3; either TRBD1 or TRBD2 may supply D (6 bases each). The V and J ends lost 5 bases and 0 bases respectively, with 10 bases between them. This CDR3 has 14 residues. Germline CDR1 and CDR2: SGDLS and YYNGEE. The CDR3 loop reads CASRGGLSTDTQYF. The CDR3 nucleotides read TGTGCCAGCAGGGGGGGCCTTAGCACAGATACGCAGTATTTT. The full variable domain, its missing parts supplied by reference TRBV9 and TRBJ2-3, is DSGVTQTPKHLITATGQRVTLRCSPRSGDLSVYWYQQSLDQGLQFLIQYYNGEERAKGNILERFSAQQFPDLHSELNLSSLELGDSALYFCASRGGLSTDTQYFGPGTRLTVL.

This rearrangement joins TRBV3-1 (or the pseudogene TRBV3-2) to TRBJ1-6; the D is unclear. Trimming stripped 0 bases from V and 9 bases from J, with 15 bases between. This CDR3 contains 16 residues. CDR1 LGHDT and CDR2 YNNKEL come from the germline V gene (reference sequence). CDR3 sequence: CASSQDQGPKGSPLHF. CDR3 coding DNA: TGTGCCAGCAGCCAAGATCAAGGACCCAAGGGTTCACCCCTCCACTTT.

The chain employs TRBV5-1 and TRBJ1-3; D not resolved. Trimming shortened V by 0 bases and J by 4 bases, and 11 bases separated the two germline ends. The V gene's germline CDR1 is SGHRS and CDR2 YFSETQ. CDR3 length: 15 residues. The CDR3 DNA is TGCGCCAGCAGCTTGGATCTAGGTCGGGGAAACACCATATATTTT. Translating gives CASSLDLGRGNTIYF.

The V call is TRBV7-2, the J call TRBJ2-2; the D gene could be TRBD1 or TRBD2 (6 bases each). The germline gives CDR1 SGHTA, CDR2 FQGNSA. Trimming stripped 10 bases from V and 4 bases from J, with 22 bases between. There are 16 residues in the CDR3. The CDR3 region has the DNA TGTGCCATTCATCACGAGCCGGGGGCCCTCACCGGGGAGCTGTTTTTT. This codes for CAIHHEPGALTGELFF. The whole variable domain, remainder taken from reference TRBV7-2 and TRBJ2-2, is GAGVSQSPSNKVTEKGKDVELRCDPISGHTALYWYRQSLGQGLEFLIYFQGNSAPDKSGLPSDRFSAERTGGSVSTLTIQRTQQEDSAVYLCAIHHEPGALTGELFFGEGSRLTVL.

The gene calls are TRBV7-2 and TRBJ2-3, with 8 bases that match TRBD2. V was pared by 3 bases and J by 10 bases, with 3 bases of the junction left unmatched. This CDR3 comprises 12 residues. The germline V gene encodes CDR1 SGHTA and CDR2 FQGNSA. As DNA, the CDR3 is TGTGCCAGCAGCTTTAGCGGGGAATCGCAGTATTTT. It yields the protein CASSFSGESQYF.

This sequence joins TRBV7-8 and TRBJ2-5; D uncertain. Germline CDR1 and CDR2: SGHVS and FQNEAQ. V was trimmed by 1 base and J by 4 bases, leaving 10 bases between them. The CDR3 is 14 residues long. CDR3 residues: CASSLGVTRETQYF. In DNA form, the CDR3 reads TGTGCCAGCAGCTTAGGGGTCACCAGAGAGACCCAGTACTTC.

The gene calls are TRBV3-1 (or the pseudogene TRBV3-2) and TRBJ1-1; the D is unclear. Germline V gene data show CDR1 as LGHDT and CDR2 as YNNKEL (reference sequence). V lost 4 bases to trimming and J lost 2 bases, with 17 bases between them. The CDR3 has 16 amino acids. CDR3 coding DNA: TGTGCCAGCAGCCCAAGTAGGACGGGTATAAACACTGAAGCTTTCTTT. Translated, it gives CASSPSRTGINTEAFF.

The chain joins TRBV29-1 to TRBJ1-1, with 7 bases that match TRBD1. Germline-derived CDR1 and CDR2 are SQVTM and ANQGSEA. V dropped 6 bases and J dropped 0; count of bases not matched to a gene: 7. The CDR3 spans 14 residues. DNA for the CDR3: TGCAGCGTCCACCCGGGACAGCTGAACACTGAAGCTTTCTTT. It yields the protein CSVHPGQLNTEAFF. The entire variable domain, with the rest obtained from reference TRBV29-1 and TRBJ1-1, is as follows: SAVISQKPSRDICQRGTSLTIQCQVDSQVTMMFWYRQQPGQSLTLIATANQGSEATYESGFVIDKFPISRPNLTFSTLTVSNMSPEDSSIYLCSVHPGQLNTEAFFGQGTRLTVV.

The CDR3 loop is CASSLRGTDTQYF. The CDR3 DNA sequence: TGTGCCAGCAGCTTACGGGGAACAGATACGCAGTATTTT. The chain joins TRBV13 to TRBJ2-3; D is perhaps TRBD2 (5 bases). CDR1 PRHDT and CDR2 FYEKMQ come from the germline V gene (reference sequence). Trimming shortened V by 2 bases and J by 3 bases, and 6 bases separated the two germline ends. The CDR3 is 13 amino acids.

Here the CDR3 DNA reads TGTGCCAGCAGCAGCCGAGACAGGGGGGGCAATCAGCCCCAGCATTTT. It is translated as CASSSRDRGGNQPQHF. This chain connects TRBV7-8 to TRBJ1-5, with TRBD1 identical over 9 bases. Per germline, CDR1 SGHVS and CDR2 FQNEAQ. The trim removed 5 bases at V and 2 bases at J, leaving 7 bases unmatched. This CDR3 has 16 residues.

In nucleotides, the CDR3 is TGTGCCAGCAGCCCCGGGGGTTACACCGGGGAGCTGTTTTTT. It translates to CASSPGGYTGELFF. J is TRBJ2-2 and V is TRBV3-1 (or the pseudogene TRBV3-2); the D gene is possibly TRBD2 (6 bases). The V gene lost 4 bases and the J gene lost 3 bases, with 9 bases spanning the gap. The CDR3 loop spans 14 amino acids. Germline V gene lookup returns CDR1 LGHDT and CDR2 YNNKEL (reference sequence).